A single sample is the source of the 22 T cell receptor beta chains below, sequenced in a study of cytomegalovirus exposure and HLA in healthy donors. The PCR had 60 Vbeta and 13 Jbeta primers. Method: immunoSEQ multiplex PCR; TCRdb's copy keeps in-frame clones and lacks some. Seen here are 150,000 to 200,000 clones, around 81% observed once, and the top ten hold around 2.4%. Sequencing used PBMCs. The receptors were sampled from a woman aged 30 to 39 in good health and CMV-seronegative.

The chain recombines TRBV4-2 with TRBJ2-1; 7 positions agree with TRBD2. V lost 0 bases, J lost 2 bases, and 16 bases stayed unmatched. From germline, CDR1 is LGHNA and CDR2 YNFKEQ. This CDR3 is built from 20 residues. The CDR3 is CASSQEYYGSGGSTYNEQFF. In DNA, the CDR3 is TGTGCCAGCAGCCAAGAGTACTACGGCTCAGGCGGGAGCACCTACAATGAGCAGTTCTTC.

The table lists this clone with a count of one. The chain couples TRBV11-2 to TRBJ2-5, with a tentative D call TRBD2 (5 bases). The CDR3 contains 14 residues. The germline V gene has CDR1 SGHAT and CDR2 FQNNGV. V shed 5 bases and J shed 5 bases, with 15 bases lying between them. The CDR3 region has the DNA TGTGCCAGCAGCCCGGACTTGTATGGGGAGACCCAGTACTTC. Translated: CASSPDLYGETQYF.

This clone was recorded only once. This chain joins TRBV18 and TRBJ2-7, with 8 bases matching TRBD1. Germline V CDR1 and CDR2: KGHSH, LQKENI. The CDR3 contains 13 residues. V trimming: 4 bases; J trimming: 6 bases; junction bases outside the gene matches: 5. CDR3 bases: TGTGCCAGCTCACAGGACAGGGTAGGCGAGCAGTACTTC. Translated, it gives CASSQDRVGEQYF.

This clone was recorded a few times. The rearrangement uses TRBV5-4 and TRBJ2-6, with D possibly being TRBD1 (5 bases). CDR1 is SGHNT and CDR2 is YYREEE in the germline V gene (reference sequence). Trimming took off 4 bases at V and 0 bases at J, with 11 bases between the two ends. The CDR3 has 16 residues. This CDR3 is CASSRSGFSGANVLTF. For the CDR3, the DNA is TGTGCCAGCAGCCGATCAGGGTTCTCTGGGGCCAACGTCCTGACTTTC. Full variable domain (rest looked up from reference TRBV5-4 and TRBJ2-6): ETGVTQSPTHLIKTRGQQVTLRCSSQSGHNTVSWYQQALGQGPQFIFQYYREEENGRGNFPPRFSGLQFPNYSSELNVNALELDDSALYLCASSRSGFSGANVLTFGAGSRLTVL.

This clone was seen only a few times. J is TRBJ2-3 and V is TRBV4-2, with no clear D. CDR1 and CDR2 from the germline V gene are LGHNA and YNFKEQ. The CDR3 spans 14 residues. V was clipped by 0 bases and J by 1 base, with 5 bases between them. CDR3 sequence reads: CASSQDTGTDTQYF. CDR3 bases: TGTGCCAGCAGCCAAGATACGGGCACAGATACGCAGTATTTT.

This clone is a singleton in its sample. The gene calls are TRBV7-9 and TRBJ2-1, with a possible D match to TRBD1 (6 bases). CDR1 is SEHNR and CDR2 is FQNEAQ in the germline V gene (reference sequence). V lost 5 bases, J lost 8 bases, and 10 bases lay in between. CDR3 length equals 12 residues. The CDR3 DNA reads TGTGCCAGCAGCCGAGGGGGAGATGAGCAGTTCTTC. It encodes CASSRGGDEQFF.

The V and J genes are TRBV7-9 and TRBJ2-2, with unresolved D. Trimming took off 7 bases at V and 4 bases at J, with 4 bases between the two ends. This CDR3 is 11 amino acids long. Looked up from germline, CDR1 is SEHNR and CDR2 is FQNEAQ (reference sequence). CDR3 in amino acids: CASKATGELFF. The CDR3 DNA reads TGTGCCAGCAAAGCCACCGGGGAGCTGTTTTTT.

The chain has TRBV19 and TRBJ2-1; D perhaps matches TRBD2 (6 bases). The CDR3 runs 14 residues. Trimming stripped 5 bases from V and 7 bases from J, with 15 bases between. Germline V lookup: CDR1 LNHDA, CDR2 SQIVND (reference sequence). The CDR3 DNA reads TGTGCCAGTAGTGGCCCAGGGACTGGGAATGAGCAGTTCTTC. Its protein product is CASSGPGTGNEQFF.

The genes are TRBV15 and TRBJ2-7; tentative D call: TRBD1 (6 bases). The length of the CDR3 is 15 residues. V gave up 1 base and J gave up 3 bases, with 13 bases separating them. Looked up from germline, CDR1 is LNHNV and CDR2 is YYDKDF (reference sequence). The CDR3 region has the DNA TGTGCCACCAGCAGAGCATACAGGGTAAACTACGAGCAGTACTTC. Encoded protein: CATSRAYRVNYEQYF. The variable domain in full, with the rest retrieved from reference TRBV15 and TRBJ2-7, is DAMVIQNPRYQVTQFGKPVTLSCSQTLNHNVMYWYQQKSSQAPKLLFHYYDKDFNNEADTPDNFQSRRPNTSFCFLDIRSPGLGDTAMYLCATSRAYRVNYEQYFGPGTRLTVT.

This clone was observed a handful of times. The CDR3 protein is CASSQGLARGLAKNIQYF. The CDR3 DNA sequence: TGCGCCAGCAGCCAAGGGCTGGCGCGGGGGCTAGCCAAAAACATTCAGTACTTC. V gene TRBV4-1 combines with J gene TRBJ2-4; weak D call: TRBD2 (7 bases). This CDR3 comprises 18 residues. In germline, CDR1 is MGHRA, CDR2 YSYEKL. Trimming stripped 1 base from V and 0 bases from J, with 16 bases between.

The rearrangement uses TRBV5-4 and TRBJ2-1; 12 bases agree with TRBD1. The V segment lost 0 bases and the J segment 7 bases; nucleotides outside the gene matches: 5. Germline V gene lookup returns CDR1 SGHNT and CDR2 YYREEE (reference sequence). The CDR3 spans 16 residues. CDR3 sequence (DNA): TGTGCCAGCAGCTTGGTGGGACAGGGGGCCATTAATGAGCAGTTCTTC. This sequence encodes CASSLVGQGAINEQFF.

This clone was counted only a few times. This chain joins TRBV5-1 and TRBJ2-5; 12 bases line up with TRBD2. Germline-derived CDR1 and CDR2 are SGHRS and YFSETQ. J was trimmed by 4 bases and V by 0 bases; bases with no gene match: 4. The CDR3 runs to 16 residues. CDR3 loop: CASSLGLAGVSETQYF. Here the CDR3 DNA reads TGCGCCAGCAGCTTGGGACTAGCGGGAGTCTCAGAGACCCAGTACTTC.

This chain uses TRBV4-1 with TRBJ2-7; 8 bases agree with TRBD1. CDR3 length: 13 residues. Germline CDR1 reads MGHRA; CDR2 reads YSYEKL. V lost 6 bases and J lost 6; bases outside the gene matches: 7. This CDR3 is CASRPAQGGEQYF. CDR3 nucleotides: TGCGCCAGCAGGCCCGCACAGGGGGGCGAGCAGTACTTC.

The rearrangement uses TRBV7-2 and TRBJ2-3, with D unresolved. V gave up 4 bases and J gave up 6 bases, with 11 bases separating them. This CDR3 is 13 amino acids long. Germline-derived CDR1 and CDR2 are SGHTA and FQGNSA. CDR3 region: CASSSVYGDTQYF. CDR3 DNA sequence: TGTGCCAGCAGCTCCGTCTACGGGGATACGCAGTATTTT. The full variable domain, completed using reference TRBV7-2 and TRBJ2-3, is GAGVSQSPSNKVTEKGKDVELRCDPISGHTALYWYRQSLGQGLEFLIYFQGNSAPDKSGLPSDRFSAERTGGSVSTLTIQRTQQEDSAVYLCASSSVYGDTQYFGPGTRLTVL.

The rearrangement joins TRBV5-1 to TRBJ2-5; a possible D gene is TRBD2 (5 bases). This CDR3 contains 13 residues. Deletions cut 5 bases from V and 5 bases from J, with 13 bases between. Germline CDR1 and CDR2: SGHRS and YFSETQ. In nucleotides, the CDR3 is TGCGCCAGCAGACAGCGGCCGGGGGAGACCCAGTACTTC. Translation gives CASRQRPGETQYF.

This clone was observed a handful of times. V and J are TRBV11-2 and TRBJ1-3, with TRBD1 identical over 10 bases. Germline lookup yields CDR1 SGHAT and CDR2 FQNNGV. The CDR3 extends over 17 amino acids. Trimming removed 2 bases from V and 4 bases from J; junction bases left unmatched: 8. CDR3 in DNA: TGTGCCAGCAGCTTATGGGCGGGACAGGGGATCGGAAACACCATATATTTT. Protein sequence: CASSLWAGQGIGNTIYF.

The chain is built from TRBV28 and TRBJ1-2; D might be TRBD1 (5 bases). CDR1 and CDR2 (germline): MDHEN, SYDVKM. Trimming took 2 bases from V and 4 from J, leaving 17 bases between them. The CDR3 length is 16 residues. CDR3: CASSLPGNLPGYGYTF. As DNA, the CDR3 is TGTGCCAGCAGTTTACCAGGGAACTTGCCCGGCTATGGCTACACCTTC.

A single count supports this clone. This sequence joins TRBV18 and TRBJ1-2, with a tentative D call TRBD1 (6 bases). Germline V gene sequence: CDR1 KGHSH, CDR2 LQKENI. The CDR3 is 17 amino acids. Trimming pared 3 bases from V and 0 bases from J, leaving 17 bases between. CDR3 bases: TGTGCCAGCTCACCCACGCCGGGACACCTTACTAACTATGGCTACACCTTC. The encoded protein is CASSPTPGHLTNYGYTF.

The chain couples TRBV11-2 to TRBJ1-6, with TRBD1 matching 9 bases. The germline gives CDR1 SGHAT, CDR2 FQNNGV. This CDR3 spans 19 amino acids. Trimming cost V 0 bases and J 1 base; bases outside gene matches: 7. The CDR3 here is CASSLDYTGGRSYNSPLHF. In DNA, the CDR3 is TGTGCCAGCAGCTTAGATTACACAGGGGGCAGGTCCTATAATTCACCCCTCCACTTT. Complete variable domain (other parts from reference TRBV11-2 and TRBJ1-6): EAGVAQSPRYKIIEKRQSVAFWCNPISGHATLYWYQQILGQGPKLLIQFQNNGVVDDSQLPKDRFSAERLKGVDSTLKIQPAKLEDSAVYLCASSLDYTGGRSYNSPLHFGNGTRLTVT.

V usage is TRBV4-1 and J usage is TRBJ1-5; D is ambiguous. Per the germline V gene, CDR1 is MGHRA and CDR2 is YSYEKL. V shed 7 bases and J shed 0 bases, with 13 bases lying between them. The CDR3 has 15 amino acids. CDR3 coding DNA: TGCGCCAGCACCCCGACTGAAAATAGCAATCAGCCCCAGCATTTT. Amino acid sequence: CASTPTENSNQPQHF.

The V and J genes are TRBV11-3 and TRBJ1-1, with no clear D. V gave up 5 bases and J gave up 2 bases, with 9 bases separating them. The CDR3 totals 13 residues. CDR1 SGHNT and CDR2 YENEEA come from the germline V gene. CDR3 coding DNA: TGTGCCAGCAGCCTTACAGTTAACACTGAAGCTTTCTTT. Translated, it gives CASSLTVNTEAFF.

This sequence joins TRBV28 and TRBJ1-1; no reliable D call. V lost 3 bases and J 3 bases, leaving 17 bases between the germline ends. This CDR3 is 16 amino acids long. Germline V gene data show CDR1 as MDHEN and CDR2 as SYDVKM. CDR3 DNA sequence: TGTGCCAGCAGTTTGGCAGCAGGTTATATGGACACTGAAGCTTTCTTT. Translating it yields CASSLAAGYMDTEAFF.